Shown below are 27 T cell receptor beta chains from a single sample sequenced in a study of blood T cell repertoires in COVID-19. Only in-frame clones appear in the TCRdb table, and some are missing; sequencing was by immunoSEQ multiplex PCR. The sample has roughly 230,000 clones; roughly four fifths are singletons. Specimen: PBMCs or T cells enriched from blood (not recorded which). The receptors derive from a man in his fifties or sixties who had recovered from COVID-19.

This rearrangement joins TRBV28 to TRBJ2-7; TRBD2 might be the D (6 bases). The CDR3 is 11 residues long. Germline loops: CDR1 MDHEN, CDR2 SYDVKM. V lost 6 bases and J 7 bases, leaving 10 bases between the germline ends. The CDR3 DNA is TGTGCCAGCAGGGCCCGGGGGGAGCAGTACTTC. Protein sequence: CASRARGEQYF.

The chain links TRBV4-2 to TRBJ2-7; 7 bases are shared with TRBD1. Per germline, CDR1 LGHNA and CDR2 YNFKEQ. V dropped 3 bases and J dropped 2; count of bases not matched to a gene: 4. The CDR3 has 14 residues. The CDR3 here is CASSHGQDTYEQYF. The DNA of the CDR3 is TGTGCCAGCAGCCACGGACAGGATACCTACGAGCAGTACTTC.

The gene calls are TRBV25-1 and TRBJ2-7; TRBD2 matches at 10 bases. The V gene end was trimmed by 6 bases and the J gene end by 3 bases; junction bases not matched to a gene: 8. Germline values: CDR1 MGHDK, CDR2 SYGVNS. This CDR3 has 15 residues. CDR3 sequence reads: CASSILAGGLYEQYF. Here the CDR3 DNA reads TGTGCCAGCAGCATTTTAGCGGGAGGCCTCTACGAGCAGTACTTC.

The rearrangement joins TRBV19 to TRBJ1-3; 10 bases agree with TRBD1. This CDR3 comprises 16 residues. J gave up 1 base and V 6 bases, and 6 bases lay outside the gene matches. Per the germline V gene, CDR1 is LNHDA and CDR2 is SQIVND (reference sequence). CDR3 DNA sequence: TGTGCCAGTAGACCGACAGGGGGCCTGTCTGGAAACACCATATATTTT. This sequence encodes CASRPTGGLSGNTIYF.

CDR3 bases: TGTGCCATCAGTACAGGGAACTATGGCTACACCTTC. This sequence encodes CAISTGNYGYTF. The genes are TRBV10-3 and TRBJ1-2; D is possibly TRBD1 (6 bases). The germline V gene encodes CDR1 ENHRY and CDR2 SYGVKD. There are 12 residues in the CDR3. V dropped 5 bases and J dropped 2 bases, with 6 bases sitting between them.

Here the CDR3 DNA reads TGTGCCAGCAGGCGGACAGATGGTAATTCACCCCTCCACTTT. It encodes CASRRTDGNSPLHF. The chain combines TRBV30 with TRBJ1-6, with D maybe TRBD1 (6 bases). Looked up from germline, CDR1 is GTSNPN and CDR2 is SVGIG (reference sequence). CDR3 length equals 14 residues. Trimming took off 8 bases at V and 6 bases at J, with 17 bases between the two ends.

The J gene is TRBJ1-3, the V gene TRBV19; 12 positions match TRBD1. Germline assignment: CDR1 LNHDA and CDR2 SQIVND (reference sequence). CDR3 length: 16 residues. Trimming at V came to 4 bases and at J to 0 bases, leaving 1 base not matched to a gene. CDR3 bases: TGTGCCAGTAGTAGGGGACAGGGGGCCTCTGGAAACACCATATATTTT. Amino acids: CASSRGQGASGNTIYF.

The genes are TRBV4-2 and TRBJ1-4, with D perhaps TRBD1 (6 bases). Trimming took off 0 bases at V and 5 bases at J, with 13 bases between the two ends. The CDR3 is 16 residues long. Per germline, CDR1 LGHNA and CDR2 YNFKEQ. The CDR3 here is CASSQEGGAENEKLFF. The CDR3 DNA follows: TGTGCCAGCAGCCAAGAGGGGGGGGCGGAGAATGAAAAACTGTTTTTT.

The rearrangement uses TRBV6-2 or TRBV6-3 and TRBJ1-5; D remains ambiguous. CDR1 and CDR2 from the germline V gene are MNHEY and SVGEGT. V was shortened by 6 bases and J by 2 bases, with 8 bases between the two germline ends. CDR3 length equals 13 residues. Here the CDR3 reads CASSRAGNQPQHF. DNA of the CDR3: TGTGCCAGCAGCCGGGCAGGCAATCAGCCCCAGCATTTT.

The count of this clone is one. The V gene is TRBV5-1, the J gene TRBJ2-7; 7 bases map to TRBD2. V dropped 4 bases and J dropped 1; count of bases not matched to a gene: 11. The length of the CDR3 is 16 residues. Germline loops: CDR1 SGHRS, CDR2 YFSETQ. CDR3 protein: CASSNNVGRSSYEQYF. In DNA, the CDR3 is TGCGCCAGCAGCAATAACGTCGGGAGGTCTTCCTACGAGCAGTACTTC.

The chain joins TRBV7-9 to TRBJ1-4, with TRBD1 matching over 8 bases. Germline loops: CDR1 SEHNR, CDR2 FQNEAQ (reference sequence). This CDR3 spans 15 amino acids. V dropped 1 base and J dropped 2; count of bases not matched to a gene: 0. The CDR3 DNA follows: TGTGCCAGCAGCTTAGGACAGGGGACTAATGAAAAACTGTTTTTT. Translation gives CASSLGQGTNEKLFF.

Details on this clone: Other DNA variants within this sample encode the same CDR3. The V and J genes are TRBV10-3 and TRBJ1-2, with 9 bases that match TRBD1. In germline, CDR1 is ENHRY, CDR2 SYGVKD. The length of the CDR3 is 14 residues. V was pared by 7 bases and J by 2 bases, with 5 bases of the junction left unmatched. The CDR3 sequence is CAITRDRENYGYTF. The CDR3 coding sequence is TGTGCCATCACCAGGGACAGGGAAAACTATGGCTACACCTTC.

This clone was seen only once. The chain couples TRBV30 to TRBJ1-2, with 7 nucleotides matching TRBD1. Germline CDR1 reads GTSNPN; CDR2 reads SVGIG (reference sequence). V dropped 4 bases and J dropped 5; count of bases not matched to a gene: 4. The CDR3 consists of 12 residues. The CDR3 DNA follows: TGTGCCTGGACCACGGGACAGTATGGCTACACCTTC. Its translation is CAWTTGQYGYTF.

This clone was recorded a few times. The V gene is TRBV5-1, the J gene TRBJ2-2; D gene ambiguous. The CDR3 contains 15 residues. Trimming left V 7 bases short and J 0 bases short, with 13 bases between. Germline V gene lookup returns CDR1 SGHRS and CDR2 YFSETQ. The CDR3 is CASSVSVANTGELFF. The CDR3 DNA sequence: TGCGCCAGCTCCGTCTCCGTCGCGAACACCGGGGAGCTGTTTTTT.

The chain joins TRBV14 to TRBJ2-1, with TRBD2 matching over 11 bases. The CDR3 has 18 residues. Germline assignment: CDR1 SGHDN and CDR2 FVKESK. V was pared by 4 bases and J by 0 bases, with 8 bases of the junction left unmatched. This CDR3 is CASSPPGLAVGSYNEQFF. DNA for the CDR3: TGTGCCAGCAGCCCTCCGGGACTAGCGGTCGGCTCCTACAATGAGCAGTTCTTC.

This chain links TRBV27 with TRBJ2-7; 8 nucleotides align to TRBD1. CDR1 and CDR2 (germline): MNHEY, SMNVEV (reference sequence). J gave up 2 bases and V 6 bases, and 6 bases lay outside the gene matches. The CDR3 length is 14 residues. DNA of the CDR3: TGTGCCAGCAGCCGGACAGGGAAACCCTACGAGCAGTACTTC. Amino acid sequence: CASSRTGKPYEQYF.

CDR3 DNA sequence: TGTGCCAGCTCACTGGCCGGGACAGGGTATCGGGTAGCTGAAGCTTTCTTT. This gives the protein CASSLAGTGYRVAEAFF. This chain links TRBV18 with TRBJ1-1; 9 bases are shared with TRBD1. V shed 4 bases and J 6 bases; nucleotides not matched to a gene: 15. The CDR3 has 17 amino acids. Germline V gene sequence: CDR1 KGHSH, CDR2 LQKENI.

The genes are TRBV9 and TRBJ2-7; 9 nucleotides line up with TRBD2. This CDR3 contains 14 residues. Germline V gene lookup returns CDR1 SGDLS and CDR2 YYNGEE. Trimming cost V 5 bases and J 4 bases; bases outside gene matches: 7. CDR3 amino acids: CASSRGSGSYEQYF. The CDR3, as DNA: TGTGCCAGCAGTCGGGGTAGCGGGAGTTACGAGCAGTACTTC.

J is TRBJ1-3 and V is TRBV10-3; TRBD1 matches 8 bases. The germline gives CDR1 ENHRY, CDR2 SYGVKD. The CDR3 is 12 amino acids. Trimming took 11 bases from V and 4 from J; bases not matched to a gene: 4. CDR3 sequence: CAVGQEGNTIYF. In DNA, the CDR3 is TGTGCCGTGGGACAGGAAGGAAACACCATATATTTT.

The CDR3 loop is CASSIPGTGGSYEQYF. CDR3 bases: TGTGCCAGCAGCATCCCCGGGACAGGGGGCTCCTACGAGCAGTACTTC. The chain has TRBV7-2 and TRBJ2-7; 11 nucleotides align to TRBD1. The CDR3 is 16 residues long. The germline V gene encodes CDR1 SGHTA and CDR2 FQGNSA. Unmatched junction bases numbered 6, after V lost 5 bases and J lost 0 bases.

This clone was seen more than once but under ten times. J is TRBJ1-4 and V is TRBV28; D is perhaps TRBD1 (6 bases). Germline assignment: CDR1 MDHEN and CDR2 SYDVKM. The CDR3 spans 15 residues. V was shortened by 8 bases and J by 4 bases, with 17 bases between the two germline ends. CDR3 protein: CASAAYRDHNEKLFF. CDR3 nucleotide sequence: TGTGCCAGCGCAGCGTACAGGGACCATAATGAAAAACTGTTTTTT.

The chain couples TRBV18 to TRBJ2-3; 7 nucleotides match TRBD1. Germline CDR1 and CDR2: KGHSH and LQKENI. The CDR3 length is 15 residues. V dropped 2 bases and J dropped 1; count of bases not matched to a gene: 3. The DNA for the CDR3 is TGTGCCAGCTCACCAGCCGGGACAGGCACAGATACGCAGTATTTT. Translated: CASSPAGTGTDTQYF.

This clone occurred a few times. The chain is built from TRBV19 and TRBJ1-6; D remains ambiguous. V lost 4 bases, J lost 4 bases, and 8 bases lay in between. The germline CDR1 and CDR2 sequences are LNHDA and SQIVND (reference sequence). The CDR3 is 14 amino acids. The DNA of the CDR3 is TGTGCCAGTAGTACGACTGCGTATAATTCACCCCTCCACTTT. The encoded protein is CASSTTAYNSPLHF.

The chain carries TRBV2 and TRBJ2-2; the match to TRBD1 covers 10 bases. The length of the CDR3 is 14 residues. Per germline, CDR1 SNHLY and CDR2 FYNNEI. V shed 8 bases and J 4 bases; nucleotides not matched to a gene: 4. CDR3 in DNA: TGTGCCAGCTTAAGGACAGGGGGCACCGGGGAGCTGTTTTTT. Protein product: CASLRTGGTGELFF.

The rearrangement links TRBV9 to TRBJ2-3; no clear D. The CDR3 runs 14 residues. V lost 4 bases to trimming and J lost 3 bases, with 12 bases between them. Germline lookup yields CDR1 SGDLS and CDR2 YYNGEE. CDR3 DNA: TGTGCCAGCAGCCCGGGTGGAACTACAGATACGCAGTATTTT. Translated: CASSPGGTTDTQYF.

The CDR3 region is CSVELEAYGYTF. The CDR3 region has the DNA TGCAGCGTTGAATTGGAGGCCTATGGCTACACCTTC. The V gene is TRBV29-1, the J gene TRBJ1-2; no reliable D call. Germline V gene lookup returns CDR1 SQVTM and CDR2 ANQGSEA. This CDR3 has 12 residues. V was trimmed by 2 bases and J by 4 bases, leaving 8 bases between them.

This clone was seen only once. V gene TRBV2 combines with J gene TRBJ1-5; weak D call: TRBD1 (5 bases). CDR1 is SNHLY and CDR2 is FYNNEI in the germline V gene. The length of the CDR3 is 15 residues. The V gene lost 5 bases and the J gene lost 5 bases, with 16 bases spanning the gap. The CDR3 DNA is TGTGCCAGCAGTTACCGGCTCCTAGGGGATCAGCCCCAGCATTTT. Amino acid sequence: CASSYRLLGDQPQHF.